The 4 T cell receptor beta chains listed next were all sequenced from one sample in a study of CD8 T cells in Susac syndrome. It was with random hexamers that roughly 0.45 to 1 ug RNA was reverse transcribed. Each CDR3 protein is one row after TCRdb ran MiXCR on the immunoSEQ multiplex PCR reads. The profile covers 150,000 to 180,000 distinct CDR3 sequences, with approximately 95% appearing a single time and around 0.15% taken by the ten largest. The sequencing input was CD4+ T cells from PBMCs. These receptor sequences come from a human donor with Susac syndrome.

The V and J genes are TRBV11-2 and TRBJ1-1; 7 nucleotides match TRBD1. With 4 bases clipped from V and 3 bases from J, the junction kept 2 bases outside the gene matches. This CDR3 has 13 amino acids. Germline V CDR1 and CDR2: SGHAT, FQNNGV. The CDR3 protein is CASSSDRDTEAFF. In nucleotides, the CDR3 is TGTGCCAGCAGCTCCGACAGGGACACTGAAGCTTTCTTT.

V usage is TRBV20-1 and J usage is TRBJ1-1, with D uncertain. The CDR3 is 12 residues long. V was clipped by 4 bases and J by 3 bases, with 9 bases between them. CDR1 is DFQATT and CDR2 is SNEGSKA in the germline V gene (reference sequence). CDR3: CSATRVDTEAFF. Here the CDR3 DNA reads TGCAGTGCTACTCGGGTCGACACTGAAGCTTTCTTT.

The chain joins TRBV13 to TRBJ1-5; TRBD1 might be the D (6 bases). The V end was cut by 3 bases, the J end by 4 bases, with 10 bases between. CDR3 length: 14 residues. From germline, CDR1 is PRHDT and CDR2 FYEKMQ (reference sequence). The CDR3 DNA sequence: TGTGCCAGCAGCTTCAGGGGATCGAATCAGCCCCAGCATTTT. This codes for CASSFRGSNQPQHF.

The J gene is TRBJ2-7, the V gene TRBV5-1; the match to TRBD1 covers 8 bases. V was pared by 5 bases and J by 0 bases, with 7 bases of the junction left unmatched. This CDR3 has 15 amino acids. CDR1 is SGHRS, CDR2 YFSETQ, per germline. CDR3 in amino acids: CASSSGTGSSYEQYF. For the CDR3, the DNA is TGCGCCAGCAGTTCCGGGACAGGCAGCTCCTACGAGCAGTACTTC.